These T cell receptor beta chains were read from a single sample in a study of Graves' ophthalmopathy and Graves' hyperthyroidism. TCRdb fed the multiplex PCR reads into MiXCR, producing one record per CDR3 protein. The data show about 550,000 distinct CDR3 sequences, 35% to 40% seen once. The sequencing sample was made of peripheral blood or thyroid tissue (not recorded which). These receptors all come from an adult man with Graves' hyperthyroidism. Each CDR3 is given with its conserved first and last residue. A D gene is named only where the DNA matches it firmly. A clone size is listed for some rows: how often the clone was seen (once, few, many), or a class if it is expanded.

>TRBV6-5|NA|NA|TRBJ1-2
NA
CWGTGPRYGCTF
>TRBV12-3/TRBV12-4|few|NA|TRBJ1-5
TGTGCCAGCAGTTTCGAAGGGGGGCTTCAGCCCCAGCATTTT
CASSFEGGLQPQHF
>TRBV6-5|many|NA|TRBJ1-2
TGTGCCAGCACCCCAGGCAGGTCAGACTATGGCTACACCTTC
CASTPGRSDYGYTF
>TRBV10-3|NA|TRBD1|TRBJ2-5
TGTGCCATCAGGGAAACAGGGGGGACCCAGTACTTC
CAIRETGGTQYF
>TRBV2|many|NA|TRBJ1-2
TGTGCCAGCCCTGAGCTGGGTGGCTACACCTTC
CASPELGGYTF
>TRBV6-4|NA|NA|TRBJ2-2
TGTGCCAGCATGAGGACGAACACCGGGGAGCTGTTTTTT
CASMRTNTGELFF
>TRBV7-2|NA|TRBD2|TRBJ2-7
TGTGCCAGCAGCCCGGGACTAGCGAGCGAGCAGTACTTC
CASSPGLASEQYF
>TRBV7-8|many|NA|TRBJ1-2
TGTGCCAGCAGCCAAAAGGCCGGGGGTAGTGGCTACACCTTC
CASSQKAGGSGYTF
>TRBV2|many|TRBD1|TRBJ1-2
TGTGCCAGCACCAGGACAGGGCTTAACTATGGCTACACCTTC
CASTRTGLNYGYTF
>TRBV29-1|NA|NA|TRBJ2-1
TGCAGCGTTGAGGACTGGGCCAGGAATGAGCAGTTCTTC
CSVEDWARNEQFF
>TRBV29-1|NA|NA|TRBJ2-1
TGCAGCGTTGTATTTAGCATCTCCTACAATGAGCAGTTCTTC
CSVVFSISYNEQFF
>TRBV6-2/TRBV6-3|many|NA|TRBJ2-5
TGTGCCAGCAGTTACTCTGGGACCCAGTACTTC
CASSYSGTQYF
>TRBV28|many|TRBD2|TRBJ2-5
TGTGCCAGCAGTTTATACGGGACTAGCGGGAGGGCCGAGACCCAGTACTTC
CASSLYGTSGRAETQYF
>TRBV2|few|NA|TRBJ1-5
TGTGCCAGCAGTGTAATTGCCCCGGGGTTGGGGGGGGTTGGCAATCAGCCCCAGCATTTT
CASSVIAPGLGGVGNQPQHF
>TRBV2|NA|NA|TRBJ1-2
TGTGCAGTCGAGGGAGCCCGCGGGGGCCACACCTTC
CAVEGARGGHTF
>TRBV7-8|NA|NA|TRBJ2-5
TGTGCCAGCAGCTTAGTAGGGACACTTCAAGAGACCCAGTACTTC
CASSLVGTLQETQYF
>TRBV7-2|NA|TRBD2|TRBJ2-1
TGTGCCAGCAGCAAGACTAGCGGGGGACCTTACAATGAGCAGTTCTTC
CASSKTSGGPYNEQFF
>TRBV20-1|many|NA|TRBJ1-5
TGCAGTGCTAGGTCGGCTGGTTCTTATAGCAATCAGCCCCAGCATTTT
CSARSAGSYSNQPQHF
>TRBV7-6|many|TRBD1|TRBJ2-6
TGTGCCAGCAGTTCTACCTCGGGACAGGGGTTCTTTGGGGCCAACGTCCTGACTTTC
CASSSTSGQGFFGANVLTF